The T cell receptor (beta chain) described here comes from a study of blood T cells in healthy people across ages (dated by TCRdb to between 2014 and 2017). Regarding the complete study: Template switching captured roughly one uniquely barcoded TCR beta cDNA molecule per two T cells in model experiments. Age-related changes in TCR beta repertoire diversity were measured in the study by deep sequencing normalized with unique cDNA molecular identifiers. Donors were grouped into four age groups: young (average approximately 15 years), middle-aged (over 35), aged (around 60) and long-lived (about 90). To avoid experimental bias, donors of different ages were spread randomly across the sequencing lanes. Using the same blood draw, the study looked at two additional independent replicas of 1 million unique cDNA reads for two donors, one aged 18 to 30 and the other aged 80 or older. Overall study results and their limits: Bulk unsorted PBMC profiling prevented conclusive comparison of naive and antigen-experienced compartments. A strong correlation was found between observed TCR beta diversity and the percentage of naive T cells measured by flow cytometry. Estimates of total diversity based on one million sequenced T cells were regarded as lower bounds and as underestimates. As age increased, observed TCR beta diversity per million T cells dropped in a roughly linear way, and a significant reduction was already evident by age around 41. The long-lived group showed more naive CD4+ T cells, fewer expanded clones and increased TCR diversity than the aged group, suggesting age selection. The CMV infection status of donors was not known, potentially confounding age-related changes in expanded clonotypes.

The donors were roughly 38 Caucasian individuals from Russia, aged about 6 to 100 years, who were systemically healthy. Ten milliliters of peripheral blood were collected from each donor into EDTA-treated Vacutainer tubes. Ficoll-Paque density-gradient centrifugation was used to isolate PBMCs, with at least 7 million obtained per sample. Trizol reagent was used to extract total RNA from the PBMCs, yielding at least 6 micrograms per sample. Naive CD45RAhigh/CD27high T cell percentages were measured by flow cytometry on a PBMC aliquot from every donor. From its cysteine to its phenylalanine, the CDR3 spans 17 amino acids. The sequence is cut down to CDR3 DNA, 51 bases in frame from base 1. Trimming leaves V shorter by 2 bases and J shorter by 0 bases, with the junction holding 3 bases beyond the gene matches. A remark on this clonotype: Its antigen is still unknown. Base qualities are not recorded, but no much larger clone differs from it by a single base.

Library preparation was by 5' RACE. TCRdb names Illumina HiSeq 2500 as the instrument used. A second about 7 to 11 cycle PCR used a sample-barcoded 5' primer and a J-beta primer mix. A template-switch 5' adaptor carrying 12 random nucleotides introduced a unique molecular identifier onto each TCR beta cDNA molecule. Each sample yielded at least 2.5 million CDR3-containing paired-end reads. All of the RNA was converted into first-strand cDNA using the Mint cDNA synthesis kit, with a TRBC-specific oligonucleotide serving as the primer. All cDNA was treated with uracil-DNA glycosylase and then went through a first 18-cycle PCR with the universal primers M1SS and BC2_uni_R. The paper's data handling went like this. For normalization, 1 million high-quality reads were randomly selected from each sample, with every read carrying a distinct molecular identifier. Instead of being binned into consensus sequences, reads with shared molecular identifiers were discarded. MiTCR, run with a Q25 quality threshold and the strictest error-elimination algorithm, handled CDR3 identification, clonotype clustering and error correction. A nonparametric unseen species model with Euler transformation was used to estimate lower-bound total TCR beta diversity. TCRdb applied fastp at Q25 and MiXCR to the public reads, then kept only in-frame beta chains. Rows with a matching CDR3 protein are joined into one entry that keeps the most common DNA and genes. The V and J calls here are based on TCRdb, not the publication. The sample table contains approximately 830,000 distinct CDR3 sequences; only one count was recorded for around 62% of them. The ten largest clones take up approximately 30% of the sample.

The sequencing input was blood. The chain is made from TRBV12-3 or TRBV12-4 and TRBJ2-1, with 11 bases matching TRBD2. The TCR comes from a man younger than 45 in good health. The bases read TGTGCCAGCAGTTTACACCTAGCGGGAGGCTCCTACAATGAGCAGTTCTTC. Its coded protein is CASSLHLAGGSYNEQFF.